These 3 T cell receptor beta chains originate from one sample sequenced in a study of fetal regulatory T cell absence and autoimmunity. Assay: immunoSEQ multiplex PCR; the TCRdb copy retains only in-frame clones and omits some. The repertoire includes 85,000 to 100,000 clones, approximately 75% of them detected once, and roughly 2% sits in the top ten. The specimen sequenced was pancreas tissue. The receptors here all came from a male donor with IPEX syndrome.

The chain joins TRBV6-7 to TRBJ1-4; D gene ambiguous. TRBV6-7 is annotated as an ORF whose role is uncertain. V was shortened by 5 bases and J by 8 bases, with 15 bases between the two germline ends. There are 14 residues in the CDR3. CDR3 DNA: TGTGCCAGCAGTAAGAGAAGGGTAAAGGAAAAACTGTTTTTT. This encodes CASSKRRVKEKLFF.

This CDR3 reads CASSVEDSTDTQYF. DNA of the CDR3: TGTGCCAGCAGCGTAGAGGACAGCACAGATACGCAGTATTTT. The rearrangement links TRBV9 to TRBJ2-3, with D hard to call. From germline, CDR1 is SGDLS and CDR2 YYNGEE. There are 14 residues in the CDR3. Trimming removed 0 bases at V and 0 bases at J, with 5 bases between.

The gene calls are TRBV7-2 and TRBJ1-2; D not resolved. The germline V and J ends were trimmed by 2 bases and 4 bases, with 5 bases remaining between them. The CDR3 totals 12 residues. Per the germline V gene, CDR1 is SGHTA and CDR2 is FQGNSA. The CDR3 protein is CASSLIGYGYTF. As DNA, the CDR3 is TGTGCCAGCAGCTTAATCGGCTATGGCTACACCTTC. The whole variable domain, filled in from reference TRBV7-2 and TRBJ1-2, reads GAGVSQSPSNKVTEKGKDVELRCDPISGHTALYWYRQSLGQGLEFLIYFQGNSAPDKSGLPSDRFSAERTGGSVSTLTIQRTQQEDSAVYLCASSLIGYGYTFGSGTRLTVV.